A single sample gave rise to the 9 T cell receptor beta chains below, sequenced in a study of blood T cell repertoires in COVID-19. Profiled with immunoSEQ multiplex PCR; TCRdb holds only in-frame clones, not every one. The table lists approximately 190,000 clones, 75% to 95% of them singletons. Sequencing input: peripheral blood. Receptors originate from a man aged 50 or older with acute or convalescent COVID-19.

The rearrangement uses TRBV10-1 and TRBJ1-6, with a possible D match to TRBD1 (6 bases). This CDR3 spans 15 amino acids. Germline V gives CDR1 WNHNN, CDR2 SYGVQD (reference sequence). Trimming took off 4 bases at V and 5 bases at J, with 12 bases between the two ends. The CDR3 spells CASSGGQPHNSPLHF. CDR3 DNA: TGCGCCAGCAGTGGGGGGCAGCCTCATAATTCACCCCTCCACTTT.

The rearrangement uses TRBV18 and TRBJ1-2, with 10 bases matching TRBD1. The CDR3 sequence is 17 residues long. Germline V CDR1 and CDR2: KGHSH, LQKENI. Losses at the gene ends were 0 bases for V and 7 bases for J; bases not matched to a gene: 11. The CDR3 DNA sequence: TGTGCCAGCTCACCACCCCCCGGACAGGGGGAGGTTTCTGGCTACACCTTC. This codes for CASSPPPGQGEVSGYTF.

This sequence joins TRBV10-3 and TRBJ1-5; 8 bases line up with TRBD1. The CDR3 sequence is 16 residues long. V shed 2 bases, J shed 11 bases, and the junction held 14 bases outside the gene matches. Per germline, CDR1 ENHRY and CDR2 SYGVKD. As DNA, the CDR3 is TGTGCCATCAGTGAGGGACAGGGACAGGATGTGATGGCCCAGCATTTT. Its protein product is CAISEGQGQDVMAQHF.

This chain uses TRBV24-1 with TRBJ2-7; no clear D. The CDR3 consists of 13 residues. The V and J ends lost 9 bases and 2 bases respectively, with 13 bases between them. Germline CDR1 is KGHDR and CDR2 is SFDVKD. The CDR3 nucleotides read TGTGCCACCCCGCTTAGTGAGACCTACGAGCAGTACGTC. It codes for CATPLSETYEQYV.

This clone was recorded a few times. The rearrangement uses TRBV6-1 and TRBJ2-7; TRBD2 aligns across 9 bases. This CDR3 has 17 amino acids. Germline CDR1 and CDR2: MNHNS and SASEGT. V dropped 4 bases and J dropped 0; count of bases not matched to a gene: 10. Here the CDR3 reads CASSVRLAAGTSYEQYV. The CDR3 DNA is TGTGCCAGCAGTGTGAGACTAGCGGCGGGAACCTCCTACGAGCAGTACGTC.

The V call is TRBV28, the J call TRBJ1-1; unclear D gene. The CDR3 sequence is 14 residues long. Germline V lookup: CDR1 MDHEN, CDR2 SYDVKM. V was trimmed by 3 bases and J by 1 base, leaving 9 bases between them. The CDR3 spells CASSFSAGNTEAFF. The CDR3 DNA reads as TGTGCCAGCAGTTTTAGCGCGGGGAACACTGAAGCTTTCTTT.

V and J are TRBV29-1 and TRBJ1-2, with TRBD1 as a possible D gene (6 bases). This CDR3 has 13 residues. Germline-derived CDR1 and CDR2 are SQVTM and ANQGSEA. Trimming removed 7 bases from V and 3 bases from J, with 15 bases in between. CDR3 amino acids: CSAAAGADYGYTF. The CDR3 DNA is TGCAGCGCCGCAGCAGGGGCGGACTATGGCTACACCTTC. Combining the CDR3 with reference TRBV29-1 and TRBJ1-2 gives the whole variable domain SAVISQKPSRDICQRGTSLTIQCQVDSQVTMMFWYRQQPGQSLTLIATANQGSEATYESGFVIDKFPISRPNLTFSTLTVSNMSPEDSSIYLCSAAAGADYGYTFGSGTRLTVV.

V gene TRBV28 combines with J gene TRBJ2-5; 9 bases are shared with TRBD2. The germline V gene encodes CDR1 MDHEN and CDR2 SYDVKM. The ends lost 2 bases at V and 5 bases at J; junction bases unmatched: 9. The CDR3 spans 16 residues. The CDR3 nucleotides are TGTGCCAGCAGTTTAATCCTTTCTAGCGGGGTCGAGACCCAGTACTTC. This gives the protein CASSLILSSGVETQYF.

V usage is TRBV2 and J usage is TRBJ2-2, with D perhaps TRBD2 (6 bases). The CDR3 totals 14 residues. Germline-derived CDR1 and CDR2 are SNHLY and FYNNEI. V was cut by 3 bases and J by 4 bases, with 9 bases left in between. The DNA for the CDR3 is TGTGCCAGCAGTGATCGGGGGACCACCGGGGAGCTGTTTTTT. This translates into CASSDRGTTGELFF.